Shown below are 23 T cell receptor beta chains from a single sample sequenced in a study of STAT5B mutations in CD4+ large granular lymphocyte leukemia. This table comes from immunoSEQ multiplex PCR, and its TCRdb copy is limited to in-frame clones, with some not included. The table lists roughly 30,000 clones, under 85% of them singletons. Sequencing was done on a sample of CD4+ T cells from blood buffy coats. These receptors were collected from a human donor in good health.

The chain combines TRBV11-2 with TRBJ2-7; possible D gene TRBD2, 5 bases. In germline, CDR1 is SGHAT, CDR2 FQNNGV. The CDR3 covers 13 residues. Trimming removed 0 bases from V and 6 bases from J, with 9 bases in between. CDR3 nucleotides: TGTGCCAGCAGCTTAGATCCGGGGAGCGAGCAGTACGTC. This codes for CASSLDPGSEQYV.

The genes are TRBV15 and TRBJ2-2; D gene uncertain. The CDR3 totals 14 residues. CDR1 LNHNV and CDR2 YYDKDF come from the germline V gene (reference sequence). V dropped 0 bases and J dropped 6 bases, with 8 bases sitting between them. CDR3 residues: CATSRDPQAGELFF. The CDR3 nucleotides read TGTGCCACCAGCAGAGATCCCCAGGCCGGGGAGCTGTTTTTT.

The CDR3 is CASSLEGARNEQFF. The CDR3 DNA follows: TGTGCCAGCAGCCTTGAGGGAGCGAGGAATGAGCAGTTCTTC. The genes are TRBV7-9 and TRBJ2-1; weak D call: TRBD2 (5 bases). The CDR3 loop spans 14 amino acids. Germline-derived CDR1 and CDR2 are SEHNR and FQNEAQ (reference sequence). Trimming shortened V by 5 bases and J by 7 bases, and 15 bases separated the two germline ends.

The chain is built from TRBV6-6 and TRBJ2-7, with D perhaps TRBD1 (6 bases). Deletions cut 5 bases from V and 2 bases from J, with 10 bases between. The CDR3 contains 13 residues. Germline V CDR1 and CDR2: MNHNY, SVGAGI (reference sequence). The CDR3 here is CASSPGHPYEQYV. The CDR3 DNA follows: TGTGCCAGCAGTCCGGGACACCCCTACGAGCAGTACGTC.

The chain carries TRBV10-3 and TRBJ2-3; D is perhaps TRBD2 (5 bases). Germline CDR1 is ENHRY and CDR2 is SYGVKD. V was pared by 0 bases and J by 6 bases, with 13 bases between. This CDR3 is built from 15 residues. This CDR3 reads CAISESPFQRDTQYF. CDR3 in DNA: TGTGCCATCAGTGAGTCCCCTTTCCAGCGGGATACGCAGTATTTT.

This clone occurred once. The chain combines TRBV29-1 with TRBJ2-5; 10 positions agree with TRBD1. The CDR3 has 13 amino acids. CDR1 is SQVTM and CDR2 is ANQGSEA in the germline V gene. V shed 4 bases, J shed 4 bases, and the junction held 3 bases outside the gene matches. CDR3 amino acids: CSVGQGAGETQYF. CDR3 nucleotides: TGCAGCGTTGGACAGGGGGCTGGAGAGACCCAGTACTTC.

This chain links TRBV19 with TRBJ1-6, with D tentatively TRBD1 (6 bases). Germline V gene lookup returns CDR1 LNHDA and CDR2 SQIVND (reference sequence). Trimming shortened V by 0 bases and J by 6 bases, and 12 bases separated the two germline ends. This CDR3 is 16 amino acids long. The CDR3 here is CASSIDSGAVNSPLHF. The CDR3 nucleotides read TGTGCCAGTAGTATAGACTCGGGGGCGGTTAATTCACCCCTCCACTTT.

This clone was found once. CDR3: CASSDRAKASNYGYTF. The CDR3 DNA reads as TGTGCCAGCTCGGACAGGGCCAAAGCCTCTAACTATGGCTACACCTTC. The chain couples TRBV19 to TRBJ1-2, with TRBD1 matching 8 bases. Germline V gene lookup returns CDR1 LNHDA and CDR2 SQIVND (reference sequence). The CDR3 runs 16 residues. J gave up 0 bases and V 9 bases, and 12 bases lay outside the gene matches.

This chain joins TRBV5-1 and TRBJ2-1, with 13 bases identical to TRBD2. The V and J ends lost 5 bases and 6 bases, in that order; junction bases with no gene match: 5. Germline CDR1 and CDR2: SGHRS and YFSETQ. The CDR3 covers 15 residues. The chain's CDR3 is CASRARLAGGNEQFF. The CDR3 DNA follows: TGCGCCAGCAGGGCGCGACTAGCGGGGGGCAATGAGCAGTTCTTC.

V usage is TRBV19 and J usage is TRBJ2-5; D may be TRBD1 (5 bases). V shed 3 bases and J shed 5 bases, with 16 bases lying between them. There are 15 residues in the CDR3. Germline-derived CDR1 and CDR2 are LNHDA and SQIVND (reference sequence). CDR3 in amino acids: CASSMVAGYLETQYF. In DNA, the CDR3 is TGTGCCAGTAGTATGGTGGCAGGGTATTTGGAGACCCAGTACTTC.

V gene TRBV7-2 combines with J gene TRBJ2-7, with 7 bases identical to TRBD1. Germline CDR1 SGHTA, CDR2 FQGNSA. This CDR3 is built from 15 residues. With V trimmed by 1 base and J by 2 bases, 5 bases remained unmatched. The CDR3 reads CASSLGGQGAYEQYV. CDR3 sequence (DNA): TGTGCCAGCAGCTTAGGGGGGCAGGGGGCCTACGAGCAGTACGTC.

The CDR3 nucleotides read TGTGCCAGCACTCGACAGCCGGGGGGTAATGAAAAACTGTTTTTT. Translated, it gives CASTRQPGGNEKLFF. The chain is built from TRBV27 and TRBJ1-4, with TRBD1 as a possible D gene (5 bases). V gave up 7 bases and J gave up 4 bases, with 16 bases separating them. This CDR3 region has 15 residues. The germline V gene encodes CDR1 MNHEY and CDR2 SMNVEV (reference sequence).

This rearrangement joins TRBV19 to TRBJ1-2; no clear D. The V gene lost 0 bases and the J gene lost 1 base, with 6 bases spanning the gap. The CDR3 contains 14 residues. Germline V gene lookup returns CDR1 LNHDA and CDR2 SQIVND (reference sequence). This chain's CDR3 is CASSIDSSNYGYTF. CDR3 DNA sequence: TGTGCCAGTAGTATAGATAGCAGTAACTATGGCTACACCTTC.

This chain connects TRBV5-4 to TRBJ2-3; D ambiguous. Germline CDR1 reads SGHNT; CDR2 reads YYREEE (reference sequence). V was clipped by 0 bases and J by 2 bases, with 7 bases between them. The CDR3 has 14 amino acids. For the CDR3, the DNA is TGTGCCAGCAGCTTGGACTTGATCACAGATACGCAGTATTTT. Protein product: CASSLDLITDTQYF.

The V gene is TRBV19, the J gene TRBJ2-5; 7 nucleotides line up with TRBD1. This CDR3 has 14 amino acids. Germline trimming cut 1 base from V and 2 bases from J; bases unmatched to any gene: 1. CDR1 LNHDA and CDR2 SQIVND come from the germline V gene (reference sequence). The DNA for the CDR3 is TGTGCCAGTAGTATAGGGACAGGTCAAGAGACCCAGTACTTC. Translating it yields CASSIGTGQETQYF.

The genes are TRBV5-4 and TRBJ2-5; 7 bases are a match to TRBD1. The V segment lost 7 bases and the J segment 5 bases; nucleotides outside the gene matches: 11. From germline, CDR1 is SGHNT and CDR2 YYREEE (reference sequence). This CDR3 contains 14 residues. CDR3 region: CASALETGVETQYF. CDR3 DNA sequence: TGTGCCAGCGCTCTAGAAACAGGGGTCGAGACCCAGTACTTC.

The chain links TRBV7-2 to TRBJ2-5; D is perhaps TRBD1 or TRBD2 (6 bases each). The CDR3 is 14 amino acids. Per germline, CDR1 SGHTA and CDR2 FQGNSA. The ends were cut back, 0 bases at V and 6 bases at J, with 11 bases in the middle. This CDR3 is CASSLAVRGQTQYF. CDR3 nucleotides: TGTGCCAGCAGCTTAGCGGTACGGGGGCAGACCCAGTACTTC. Complete variable domain (other parts from reference TRBV7-2 and TRBJ2-5): GAGVSQSPSNKVTEKGKDVELRCDPISGHTALYWYRQSLGQGLEFLIYFQGNSAPDKSGLPSDRFSAERTGGSVSTLTIQRTQQEDSAVYLCASSLAVRGQTQYFGPGTRLLVL.

The V gene is TRBV9, the J gene TRBJ2-1; D is possibly TRBD1 (5 bases). The V end lost 1 base, the J end lost 8 bases, and 13 bases lay between the germline ends. The CDR3 consists of 14 residues. The germline V gene has CDR1 SGDLS and CDR2 YYNGEE. CDR3 sequence (DNA): TGTGCCAGCAGCGTACTGGACACGAGGTATGAGCAGTTCTTC. Protein sequence: CASSVLDTRYEQFF.

The chain carries TRBV4-1 and TRBJ1-2, with TRBD1 identical over 7 bases. CDR1 is MGHRA, CDR2 YSYEKL, per germline. V gave up 3 bases and J gave up 4 bases; unmatched junction bases: 5. The CDR3 length is 14 residues. CDR3 residues: CASSQIGGGYGYTF. The CDR3 coding sequence is TGCGCCAGCAGCCAGATAGGGGGCGGCTATGGCTACACCTTC.

The chain employs TRBV4-3 and TRBJ1-2, with D perhaps TRBD1 (6 bases). V gave up 3 bases and J gave up 7 bases, with 27 bases separating them. CDR3 length equals 18 residues. The germline gives CDR1 LGHNA, CDR2 YSLEER. CDR3 sequence reads: CASSHTLTRGNVYSGYTF. DNA of the CDR3: TGCGCCAGCAGCCACACCCTAACGAGGGGGAACGTCTATAGTGGCTACACCTTC.

This clone appeared a single time. The chain employs TRBV2 and TRBJ2-1; D is ambiguous. The CDR3 spans 15 residues. V was clipped by 8 bases and J by 4 bases, with 18 bases between them. Germline CDR1 reads SNHLY; CDR2 reads FYNNEI. The CDR3 DNA reads as TGTGCCAGCGGAAGACTCGAAGTGGGGTACAATGAGCAGTTCTTC. Protein product: CASGRLEVGYNEQFF.

V usage is TRBV27 and J usage is TRBJ1-3; 7 bases map to TRBD1. CDR1 and CDR2 (germline): MNHEY, SMNVEV (reference sequence). Germline trimming cut 4 bases from V and 0 bases from J; bases unmatched to any gene: 3. The CDR3 contains 15 residues. The CDR3 nucleotides are TGTGCCAGCAGTTCGGGACAGCCCTCTGGAAACACCATATATTTT. Translating it yields CASSSGQPSGNTIYF.

The V and J genes are TRBV5-1 and TRBJ1-2; D possibly corresponds to TRBD1 (6 bases). Trimming took off 6 bases at V and 6 bases at J, with 18 bases between the two ends. Germline values: CDR1 SGHRS, CDR2 YFSETQ. This CDR3 spans 14 amino acids. This CDR3 reads CASTGQGKNNGYTF. Written as DNA, the CDR3 is TGCGCCAGCACAGGGCAGGGGAAAAATAATGGCTACACCTTC. The whole variable domain, filled in from reference TRBV5-1 and TRBJ1-2, reads KAGVTQTPRYLIKTRGQQVTLSCSPISGHRSVSWYQQTPGQGLQFLFEYFSETQRNKGNFPGRFSGRQFSNSRSEMNVSTLELGDSALYLCASTGQGKNNGYTFGSGTRLTVV.